This T cell receptor beta chain was identified during a study of shared clonotypes between healthy human individuals (TCRdb year 2020). About the investigation overall: A few men and two women, aged 18 to 49 years, made up the cohort. For each donor, CD4 naive and CD4 memory were each run on three plates, CD8 naive on two plates, and CD8 memory on one plate. The study deeply sequenced blood TCR repertoires of about 5 healthy adults to estimate repertoire size and the extent of clonotype sharing between individuals. Different laboratories and diverse techniques were used to prepare libraries and sequence TCR repertoires, to increase sequencing depth and limit assay-specific biases. Between about 0.8 and 9 billion PBMCs per donor were obtained by leukapheresis.

The germline V gene gives CDR1 as SGHVS and CDR2 as FQNEAQ. The CDR3, from cysteine to phenylalanine, totals 16 residues. The CDR3 DNA has 48 bases and is translated from base 1. V and J are trimmed by 3 bases and 4 bases, and the gene matches miss 6 bases of the junction. Worth noting for this clone: This clone's antigen is unknown. Within one base of it there is no much larger clone, and no base qualities were kept.

For the CD8 naive samples, CD45RO-negative cells were positively selected for CCR7, yielding a CD45RA+CCR7+ population from which TemRA cells were excluded. The donors were healthy, HIV-negative adults who had no recently reported acute infections or vaccinations. Only Caucasian adults living in Nashville, Tennessee, USA were represented among the donors. Blood was collected by leukapheresis, and PBMCs were isolated by Ficoll-Histopaque density gradient centrifugation and then cryopreserved in liquid nitrogen vapor phase. Analytical flow cytometry was used to check the purity and quantity of every magnetically sorted T cell population. Genomic DNA was isolated from every sorted fraction and measured by UV absorbance on a Nanodrop 2000c. General findings and caveats noted by the study authors: Incomplete sequencing was indicated by rarefaction of sorted-subset datasets, despite the large sequencing depth. Pairwise subsampling led to the expectation that sequencing depth would affect the degree of clonotype sharing among donors. When four donors were compared, the shared fraction of clonotypes was 5% to 6.5% for naive CD4, more than 3% for naive CD8, more than 2% for memory CD4, and roughly 0.43% for memory CD8. Higher generation probabilities were observed for clonotypes shared by all four sorted-subset donors than for non-shared clonotypes. Naive subsets generally had larger estimated clonotype richness than memory subsets. The small number of donors limited the genetic and exposure-history diversity represented. Sampling was limited to blood, and TCR repertoires in tissue likely differ from TCR repertoires in blood.

Using the deep immunoSEQ assay, multiplex PCR amplified TCR CDR3 regions from genomic DNA. Genomic DNA extracted from each cell subset was distributed evenly over all wells of several immunoSEQ 96-well plates, and each plate served as one replicate. For sorted subsets, approximately 210 ng genomic DNA, equal to 30,000 to 35,000 T cell genomes, was loaded into each replicate PCR. Purified libraries were measured with a Qubit 3.0 fluorometer, size-checked on a Bioanalyzer 2100, and measured again with the KAPA Library Quantification kit. A separate single-read 150-cycle Illumina NextSeq 550 flow cell was used to sequence each immunoSEQ 96-well plate. The original methods were these. Because the immunoSEQ output included only junctional sequences and no quality scores, the filtering could not be the same as the filtering used for full-length reads. Sequences were annotated with PyIR, a Python wrapper for IgBLAST v1.9, using IMGT germline references to assign V/J genes and CDR3. Reads were filtered out if the reads had weak V/J assignments (E-value above 1e-6), no CDR3, stop codons, out-of-frame junctions, or ambiguous translated residues. V3J clonotypes were defined as sequences sharing an identical inferred V gene, J gene, and CDR3 amino acid sequence. Percentage overlap between repertoires was calculated by dividing the number of shared unique clonotypes by the size of the smaller repertoire. RTK rarefaction, the Chao1 estimator, and Recon v2.1 estimates of unobserved clonotypes were used to assess repertoire richness. Generation probabilities were computed with OLGA for all TCRbeta clonotypes obtained by the gDNA method from four donors. This is the immuneACCESS table as TCRdb keeps it, with only in-frame sequences that have V and J called. A part of the clones is gone; compared with another copy, unresolved V genes explain less than half, and the rest is unexplained. The D gene and trimming were derived from the DNA, and the V and J assignments and clone size from that table. This sample comprises about 2 million clones, about 95% of them detected only once. 1.2% of the sample comes from the top ten.

This clonotype was sampled from a man between 18 and 29 years old in good health. This sequence uses TRBV7-8 and TRBJ2-1, with 10 junctional bases fitting TRBD2. Material: naive CD8+ T cells sorted from blood. The sample's cell subset or site, from its label and the paper: CD45RA+CCR7+. The CDR3 region has the sequence CASSFLAGGPYNEQFF. The nucleotide sequence is TGTGCCAGCAGCTTTTTAGCGGGAGGACCTTACAATGAGCAGTTCTTC.